This TCR beta chain emerged from a study of blood T cell repertoires in COVID-19. Germline V gives CDR1 MNHEY, CDR2 SVGAGI. Trimming removed 6 bases from V and 5 bases from J, with 13 bases in between. This CDR3 has 13 residues. Repertoires were generated with immunoSEQ multiplex PCR, while TCRdb's copy carries only in-frame clones and drops some. Altogether about 350,000 clones are present, more than 85% being singletons, with the ten largest covering around 3%. Sequencing was carried out using PBMCs or T cells enriched from blood (not recorded which). The sequence was obtained from a woman aged 25 to 39 who had recovered from COVID-19. This chain joins TRBV6-5 and TRBJ1-2, with D hard to call. CDR3 sequence: CASRRSTEYGYTF. CDR3 DNA sequence: TGTGCCAGCAGGCGAAGCACAGAGTATGGCTACACCTTC.